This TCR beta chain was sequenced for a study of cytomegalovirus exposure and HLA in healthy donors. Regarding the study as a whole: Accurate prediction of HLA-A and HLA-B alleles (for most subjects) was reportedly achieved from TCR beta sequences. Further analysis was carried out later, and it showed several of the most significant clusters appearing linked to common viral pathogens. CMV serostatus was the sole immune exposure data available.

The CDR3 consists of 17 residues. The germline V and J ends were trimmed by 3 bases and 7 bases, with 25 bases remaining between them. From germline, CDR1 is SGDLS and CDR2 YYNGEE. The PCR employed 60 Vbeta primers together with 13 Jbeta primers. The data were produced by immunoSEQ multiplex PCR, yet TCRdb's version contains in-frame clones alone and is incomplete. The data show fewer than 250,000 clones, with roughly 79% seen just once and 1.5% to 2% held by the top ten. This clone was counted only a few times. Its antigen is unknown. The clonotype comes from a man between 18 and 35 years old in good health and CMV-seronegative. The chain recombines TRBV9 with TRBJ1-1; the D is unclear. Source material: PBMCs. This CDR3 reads CASSALRGPGRLDEAFF. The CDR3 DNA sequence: TGTGCCAGCAGCGCCCTCCGAGGGCCAGGTCGACTGGATGAAGCTTTCTTT.